Sequencing of this TCR beta chain was carried out in a study of blood T cell repertoires in COVID-19. Study details: Both acute and convalescent COVID-19 samples were obtained from the United States, Italy and Spain. The analysed material was cDNA or gDNA that came from T cells, B-cell-depleted T cells, or PBMCs.

Participants' own reports of clinical history determined their cohort assignment. In the case of this clone: Within the sample, other DNA sequences also encode this same CDR3.

Assay: immunoSEQ multiplex PCR; the TCRdb copy retains only in-frame clones and omits some. The table includes 200,000 to 300,000 clones, 70% to 90% detected once. Trimming left V 4 bases short and J 2 bases short, with 9 bases between. CDR1 and CDR2 from the germline V gene are SGHRS and YFSETQ. The CDR3 is 13 residues long. This TCR derives from a woman aged 40 to 50 with acute COVID-19. The genes are TRBV5-1 and TRBJ1-2; TRBD1 might be the D (6 bases). Sequencing was performed on PBMCs or T cells enriched from blood (not recorded which). The CDR3 region is CASSPGQNYGYTF. The CDR3 bases are TGCGCCAGCAGCCCCGGACAGAACTATGGCTACACCTTC.